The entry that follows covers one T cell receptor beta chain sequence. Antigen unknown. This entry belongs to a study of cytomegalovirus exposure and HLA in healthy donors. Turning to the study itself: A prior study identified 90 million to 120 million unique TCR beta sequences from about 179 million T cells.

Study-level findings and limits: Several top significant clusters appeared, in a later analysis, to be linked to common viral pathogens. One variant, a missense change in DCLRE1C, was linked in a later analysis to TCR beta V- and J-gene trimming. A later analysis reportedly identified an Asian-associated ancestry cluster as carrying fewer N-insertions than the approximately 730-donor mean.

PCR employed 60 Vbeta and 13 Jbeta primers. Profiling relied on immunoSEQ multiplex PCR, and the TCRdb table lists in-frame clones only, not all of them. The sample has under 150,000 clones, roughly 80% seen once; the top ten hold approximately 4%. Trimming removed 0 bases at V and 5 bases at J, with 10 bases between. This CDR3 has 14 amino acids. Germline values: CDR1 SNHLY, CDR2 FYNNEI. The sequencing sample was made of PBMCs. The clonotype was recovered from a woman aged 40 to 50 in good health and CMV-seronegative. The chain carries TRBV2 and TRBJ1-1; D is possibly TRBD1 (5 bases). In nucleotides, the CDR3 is TGTGCCAGCAGTGAAGCAGGGAGGGGTACTGAAGCTTTCTTT. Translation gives CASSEAGRGTEAFF.